Presented here are 28 T cell receptor beta chains from one specimen sequenced in a study of T cells in Graves' hyperthyroidism and ophthalmopathy (dated by TCRdb to the late 2010s). Libraries were built with multiplex PCR. Reads for this sample came from an Illumina HiSeq 2000. The TCR beta CDR3 regions were amplified from RNA transcripts. The first round of RT-PCR for the TCR CDR3 was performed with the HTBI primer set and the Qiagen OneStep RT-PCR kit. TCRdb handled the public reads itself, with Q25 trimming in fastp and clone calling in MiXCR, and kept productive beta chains. Each CDR3 protein gets just one entry, which takes the most common genes and DNA from the rows behind it. The sample includes hundreds of thousands of distinct CDR3 sequences, with nearly 20% observed a single time. The ten largest clones take up approximately 50% of the sample. Sequences were obtained from blood. These receptors came from a man between 35 and 55 years old with Graves' ophthalmopathy.

This clonotype appeared a few times. This sequence joins TRBV28 and TRBJ1-3; D is perhaps TRBD1 (5 bases). Germline CDR1 MDHEN, CDR2 SYDVKM. Trimming stripped 4 bases from V and 7 bases from J, with 17 bases between. CDR3 size: 15 residues. CDR3 sequence reads: CASSSGQPIGNTIYF. DNA of the CDR3: TGTGCCAGCAGTTCGGGGCAGCCCATCGGGAACACCATATATTTT.

The sample holds many counts of this clonotype. The rearrangement joins TRBV6-5 to TRBJ2-5; the match to TRBD2 covers 8 bases. The CDR3 has 15 residues. Trimming removed 0 bases from V and 5 bases from J; junction bases left unmatched: 5. Germline CDR1 is MNHEY and CDR2 is SVGAGI. CDR3 region: CASSYSSSSGETQYF. The CDR3 nucleotides read TGTGCCAGCAGTTACTCGAGTTCTAGCGGGGAGACCCAGTACTTC.

The V and J genes are TRBV6-1 and TRBJ2-1; tentative D call: TRBD2 (6 bases). From germline, CDR1 is MNHNS and CDR2 SASEGT. Trimming cost V 5 bases and J 4 bases, with 21 bases left between them. The CDR3 runs to 17 residues. CDR3 nucleotides: TGTGCCAGCAGTCTGACCTCGGCGGGGAGCCTGTACAATGAGCAGTTCTTC. It yields the protein CASSLTSAGSLYNEQFF.

The chain combines TRBV27 with TRBJ1-4; 12 bases match TRBD1. Trimming at V came to 3 bases and at J to 8 bases, leaving 4 bases not matched to a gene. The CDR3 is 15 residues long. CDR1 is MNHEY, CDR2 SMNVEV, per germline (reference sequence). In DNA, the CDR3 is TGTGCCAGCAGTTTCCGGGACAGGGGGCGCGAAAAACTGTTTTTT. Its protein is CASSFRDRGREKLFF. Full variable domain (rest looked up from reference TRBV27 and TRBJ1-4): EAQVTQNPRYLITVTGKKLTVTCSQNMNHEYMSWYRQDPGLGLRQIYYSMNVEVTDKGDVPEGYKVSRKEKRNFPLILESPSPNQTSLYFCASSFRDRGREKLFFGSGTQLSVL.

This chain links TRBV29-1 with TRBJ2-7; D not resolved. In germline, CDR1 is SQVTM, CDR2 ANQGSEA. The CDR3 length is 12 residues. V was cut by 3 bases and J by 2 bases, with 8 bases left in between. CDR3 sequence: CSVEVRAYEQYF. The CDR3 DNA follows: TGCAGCGTTGAGGTCAGAGCCTACGAGCAGTACTTC.

Only one count was recorded for this clonotype. Germline and junction disagree at one end, which may indicate a read error. The rearrangement uses TRBV18 and TRBJ1-5; a possible D gene is TRBD1 (5 bases). Germline CDR1 is KGHSH and CDR2 is LQKENI. The CDR3 is 13 residues long. CDR3 sequence: CAGSPGAASSQHF. The DNA of the CDR3 is TGTGCCGGCTCACCCGGGGCGGCGTCGTCCCAGCATTTT.

This clonotype was recorded a few times. The V and J genes are TRBV5-4 and TRBJ2-5, with TRBD2 matching over 9 bases. The CDR3 consists of 19 residues. V lost 2 bases to trimming and J lost 4 bases; unmatched junction nucleotides: 18. Looked up from germline, CDR1 is SGHNT and CDR2 is YYREEE (reference sequence). CDR3: CASSFGSGGIGTLGETQYF. The CDR3 region has the DNA TGTGCCAGCAGCTTTGGTAGCGGGGGTATTGGAACACTGGGAGAGACCCAGTACTTC.

This clonotype was picked up many times. The chain uses TRBV5-8 and TRBJ1-1; D call uncertain. The CDR3 runs 12 residues. V lost 9 bases to trimming and J lost 3 bases, with 12 bases between them. Germline-derived CDR1 and CDR2 are SGHTS and YDEGEE. DNA for the CDR3: TGTGCCACTCAAAGGGTGGACACTGAAGCTTTCTTT. Protein: CATQRVDTEAFF.

The chain links TRBV3-1 to TRBJ2-3; D unresolved. Per the germline V gene, CDR1 is LGHDT and CDR2 is YNNKEL (reference sequence). Trimming took 2 bases from V and 4 from J, leaving 7 bases between them. The CDR3 totals 13 residues. The CDR3: CASSQFNSDTQYF. As DNA, the CDR3 is TGTGCCAGCAGCCAATTTAATTCAGATACGCAGTATTTT.

Many counts were recorded for this clonotype. The chain uses TRBV12-3 or TRBV12-4 and TRBJ2-2; D not resolved. Trimming removed 6 bases from V and 4 bases from J, with 9 bases in between. The CDR3 length is 13 residues. CDR3 loop: CASSLSTTGELFF. The CDR3 nucleotides read TGTGCCAGCAGCTTAAGCACCACCGGGGAGCTGTTTTTT.

In its sample, this clonotype was seen a few times. V is TRBV10-3 and J is TRBJ2-2; 9 bases align to TRBD2. This CDR3 contains 13 residues. CDR1 and CDR2 from the germline V gene are ENHRY and SYGVKD. The V segment lost 10 bases and the J segment 3 bases; nucleotides outside the gene matches: 3. CDR3 residues: CASGTSYTGELFF. In DNA form, the CDR3 reads TGTGCCAGCGGGACTAGCTACACCGGGGAGCTGTTTTTT.

This chain links TRBV15 with TRBJ1-3, with 9 bases identical to TRBD1. With 2 bases clipped from V and 7 bases from J, the junction kept 3 bases outside the gene matches. CDR3 size: 14 residues. Germline CDR1 reads LNHNV; CDR2 reads YYDKDF (reference sequence). The CDR3 nucleotides are TGTGCCACCAGCAGACCAGACAGGGGGAACACCATATATTTT. Its protein product is CATSRPDRGNTIYF. The full variable domain, with the rest looked up from reference TRBV15 and TRBJ1-3, is DAMVIQNPRYQVTQFGKPVTLSCSQTLNHNVMYWYQQKSSQAPKLLFHYYDKDFNNEADTPDNFQSRRPNTSFCFLDIRSPGLGDTAMYLCATSRPDRGNTIYFGEGSWLTVV.

The sample holds a few counts of this clonotype. The chain recombines TRBV13 with TRBJ1-1, with 8 nucleotides matching TRBD1. Germline CDR1 reads PRHDT; CDR2 reads FYEKMQ (reference sequence). The CDR3 runs 15 residues. The trim removed 3 bases at V and 5 bases at J, leaving 8 bases unmatched. The CDR3 region has the DNA TGTGCCAGCAGCTTTCCAGGGGGCAAGGGAACTGAAGCTTTCTTT. As protein: CASSFPGGKGTEAFF.

The chain couples TRBV7-9 to TRBJ2-3; TRBD2 is a possible D gene (7 bases). The CDR3 totals 15 residues. V was cut by 8 bases and J by 2 bases, with 17 bases left in between. Germline CDR1 and CDR2: SEHNR and FQNEAQ (reference sequence). For the CDR3, the DNA is TGTGCCAGCGGACCCCGGGGGGCCGCCACAGATACGCAGTATTTT. Translating it yields CASGPRGAATDTQYF.

V gene TRBV24-1 combines with J gene TRBJ2-1, with 11 bases lining up with TRBD2. CDR1 is KGHDR and CDR2 is SFDVKD in the germline V gene. The junction had 3 bases not matched to a gene; V was cut back by 4 bases and J by 5 bases. This CDR3 is 15 amino acids long. DNA of the CDR3: TGTGCCACCAGTGACTCTAGCGGGGGGAACAATGAGCAGTTCTTC. This gives the protein CATSDSSGGNNEQFF.

The chain uses TRBV20-1 and TRBJ2-7; weak D call: TRBD1 (6 bases). Germline CDR1 is DFQATT and CDR2 is SNEGSKA (reference sequence). The ends were cut back, 0 bases at V and 4 bases at J, with 10 bases in the middle. This CDR3 contains 13 residues. The CDR3 region has the DNA TGCAGTGCTAGAGATACAGGGTCTTACGAGCAGTACTTC. Its protein is CSARDTGSYEQYF.

The table lists this clonotype with a few counts. The rearrangement uses TRBV5-1 and TRBJ2-7, with TRBD1 identical over 9 bases. Germline trimming cut 4 bases from V and 3 bases from J; bases unmatched to any gene: 11. This CDR3 has 16 amino acids. The germline CDR1 and CDR2 sequences are SGHRS and YFSETQ. The CDR3 coding sequence is TGCGCCAGCAGCCCCTCCCCGGGACAGGGTCTCTACGAGCAGTACTTC. Protein product: CASSPSPGQGLYEQYF. The whole variable domain, filled in from reference TRBV5-1 and TRBJ2-7, reads KAGVTQTPRYLIKTRGQQVTLSCSPISGHRSVSWYQQTPGQGLQFLFEYFSETQRNKGNFPGRFSGRQFSNSRSEMNVSTLELGDSALYLCASSPSPGQGLYEQYFGPGTRLTVT.

The V and J genes are TRBV7-6 and TRBJ1-1; D gene uncertain. V shed 0 bases and J shed 4 bases, with 12 bases lying between them. Germline CDR1 and CDR2: SGHVS and FNYEAQ. CDR3 length equals 15 residues. The CDR3, as DNA: TGTGCCAGCAGCTTAGCGCTAGGTCCCCGCACTGAAGCTTTCTTT. It yields the protein CASSLALGPRTEAFF.

This clonotype has only a few counts. V usage is TRBV28 and J usage is TRBJ1-1; D is unclear. The CDR3 covers 12 residues. Germline V gene lookup returns CDR1 MDHEN and CDR2 SYDVKM. Between the trimmed V and J ends, which lost 2 bases and 11 bases, there was a span of 12 bases. The CDR3 loop is CASSLEPLRAFF. In nucleotides, the CDR3 is TGTGCCAGCAGTTTAGAGCCCCTTCGCGCTTTCTTT.

The genes are TRBV27 and TRBJ2-3; TRBD2 agrees at 10 bases. Trimming at V came to 4 bases and at J to 5 bases, leaving 6 bases not matched to a gene. The CDR3 spans 15 residues. Germline V lookup: CDR1 MNHEY, CDR2 SMNVEV (reference sequence). CDR3 residues: CASSWGTSVGDTQYF. The CDR3 DNA is TGTGCCAGCAGTTGGGGGACTAGCGTGGGAGATACGCAGTATTTT.

This chain links TRBV9 with TRBJ2-1; 8 bases fit TRBD2. Germline assignment: CDR1 SGDLS and CDR2 YYNGEE. This CDR3 is 16 amino acids long. V was pared by 3 bases and J by 8 bases, with 13 bases of the junction left unmatched. The DNA for the CDR3 is TGTGCCAGCAGCGAGTCTCCTAGCGGGCTGCGGCATGAGCAGTTCTTC. Protein sequence: CASSESPSGLRHEQFF.

The rearrangement joins TRBV20-1 to TRBJ1-3; no definite D call. Germline V gene lookup returns CDR1 DFQATT and CDR2 SNEGSKA (reference sequence). CDR3 length: 14 amino acids. Trimming removed 1 base at V and 0 bases at J, with 7 bases between. The CDR3 coding sequence is TGCAGTGCTAGAGCCCAGGCCTCTGGAAACACCATATATTTT. Its protein is CSARAQASGNTIYF.

The rearrangement uses TRBV2 and TRBJ2-5; possibly TRBD1 for D (5 bases). The CDR3 loop spans 12 amino acids. V was shortened by 8 bases and J by 4 bases, with 11 bases between the two germline ends. Per the germline V gene, CDR1 is SNHLY and CDR2 is FYNNEI. The CDR3 sequence is CASQETVETQYF. CDR3 DNA: TGTGCCAGCCAGGAGACAGTAGAGACCCAGTACTTC.

The V and J genes are TRBV11-2 and TRBJ2-1, with TRBD2 matching 16 bases. The trim removed 8 bases at V and 7 bases at J, leaving 17 bases unmatched. The CDR3 extends over 19 amino acids. Germline-derived CDR1 and CDR2 are SGHAT and FQNNGV. The CDR3 is CASGYPPTGTSGGGNEQFF. In DNA form, the CDR3 reads TGTGCCAGCGGATACCCCCCTACCGGGACTAGCGGGGGGGGAAATGAGCAGTTCTTC.

This clonotype was counted a few times. The chain is built from TRBV7-2 and TRBJ2-6; 7 nucleotides align to TRBD1. V was clipped by 3 bases and J by 3 bases; unmatched bases: 8. Germline-derived CDR1 and CDR2 are SGHTA and FQGNSA. CDR3 size: 17 residues. The CDR3 nucleotides read TGTGCCAGCAGCTTTTACGGGACAGCCATTGGGGCCAACGTCCTGACTTTC. Its protein is CASSFYGTAIGANVLTF.

This clonotype was observed many times. V gene TRBV30 combines with J gene TRBJ1-4; 9 bases align to TRBD1. The germline V gene encodes CDR1 GTSNPN and CDR2 SVGIG (reference sequence). This CDR3 is 14 amino acids long. The V gene end was trimmed by 2 bases and the J gene end by 6 bases; junction bases not matched to a gene: 4. CDR3 sequence reads: CAWSKDRGYEKLFF. Here the CDR3 DNA reads TGTGCCTGGAGTAAGGACAGGGGTTATGAAAAACTGTTTTTT.

This clonotype appeared a few times. The chain combines TRBV2 with TRBJ2-6, with a tentative D call TRBD2 (5 bases). Trimming pared 0 bases from V and 19 bases from J, leaving 7 bases between. There are 10 residues in the CDR3. Looked up from germline, CDR1 is SNHLY and CDR2 is FYNNEI. CDR3 bases: TGTGCCAGCAGTGAAGCCTGGACTACTTTC. Protein sequence: CASSEAWTTF.

This clonotype has a handful of counts. The V gene is TRBV19, the J gene TRBJ2-7; TRBD2 is a possible D gene (5 bases). Germline V gene sequence: CDR1 LNHDA, CDR2 SQIVND (reference sequence). Deletions cut 1 base from V and 5 bases from J, with 15 bases between. The CDR3 is made up of 15 amino acids. CDR3 residues: CASSIAAGSANEQYF. CDR3 coding DNA: TGTGCCAGTAGTATAGCGGCTGGGAGCGCCAACGAGCAGTACTTC.